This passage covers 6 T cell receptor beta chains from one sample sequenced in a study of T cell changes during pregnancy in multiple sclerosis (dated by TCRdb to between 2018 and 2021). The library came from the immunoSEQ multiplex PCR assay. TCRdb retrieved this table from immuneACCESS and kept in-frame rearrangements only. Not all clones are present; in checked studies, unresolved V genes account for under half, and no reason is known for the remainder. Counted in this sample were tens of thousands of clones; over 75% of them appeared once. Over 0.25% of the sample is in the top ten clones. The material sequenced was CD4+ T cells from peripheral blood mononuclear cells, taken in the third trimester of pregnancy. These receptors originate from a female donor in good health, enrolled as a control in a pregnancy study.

The CDR3 is CASSSPDRLHAGELFF. The DNA for the CDR3 is TGTGCCAGCAGTTCCCCGGACAGGTTGCACGCCGGGGAGCTGTTTTTT. The V call is TRBV6-5, the J call TRBJ2-2, with 7 positions matching TRBD1. The CDR3 sequence is 16 residues long. V shed 4 bases and J 6 bases; nucleotides not matched to a gene: 11. Per germline, CDR1 MNHEY and CDR2 SVGAGI.

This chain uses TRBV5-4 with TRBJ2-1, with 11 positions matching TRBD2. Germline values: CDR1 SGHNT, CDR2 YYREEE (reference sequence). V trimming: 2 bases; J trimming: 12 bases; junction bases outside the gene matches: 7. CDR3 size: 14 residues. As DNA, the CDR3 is TGTGCCAGCAGCTTTGCTAGCGGGGGGCCGGGGCAGTTCTTC. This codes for CASSFASGGPGQFF.

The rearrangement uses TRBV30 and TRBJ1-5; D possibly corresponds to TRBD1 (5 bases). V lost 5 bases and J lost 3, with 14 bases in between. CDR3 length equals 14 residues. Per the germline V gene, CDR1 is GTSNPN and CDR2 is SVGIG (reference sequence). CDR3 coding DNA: TGTGCCTGGGTCCCGGGAGGGACCAATCAGCCCCAGCATTTT. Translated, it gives CAWVPGGTNQPQHF. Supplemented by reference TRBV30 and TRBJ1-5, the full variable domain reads SQTIHQWPATLVQPVGSPLSLECTVEGTSNPNLYWYRQAAGRGLQLLFYSVGIGQISSEVPQNLSASRPQDRQFILSSKKLLLSDSGFYLCAWVPGGTNQPQHFGDGTRLSIL.

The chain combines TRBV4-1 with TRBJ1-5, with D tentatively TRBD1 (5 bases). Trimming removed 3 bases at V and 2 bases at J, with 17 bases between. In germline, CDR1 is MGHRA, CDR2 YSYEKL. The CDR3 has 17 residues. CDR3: CASSQIPTGLGNQPQHF. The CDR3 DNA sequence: TGCGCCAGCAGCCAGATACCCACGGGACTTGGCAATCAGCCCCAGCATTTT.

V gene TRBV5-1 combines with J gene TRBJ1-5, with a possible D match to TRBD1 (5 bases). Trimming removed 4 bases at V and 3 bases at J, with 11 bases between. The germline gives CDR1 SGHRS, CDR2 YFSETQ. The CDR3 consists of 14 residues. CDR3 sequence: CASSPGSVNQPQHF. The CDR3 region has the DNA TGCGCCAGCAGCCCAGGGTCTGTCAATCAGCCCCAGCATTTT.

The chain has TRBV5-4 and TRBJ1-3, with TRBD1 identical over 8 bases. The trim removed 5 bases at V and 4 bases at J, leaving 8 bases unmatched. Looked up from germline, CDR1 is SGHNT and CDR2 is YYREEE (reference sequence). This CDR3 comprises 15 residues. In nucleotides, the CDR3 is TGTGCCAGCAGTCGAGACCGGGACAGGGGAAACACCATATATTTT. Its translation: CASSRDRDRGNTIYF.